The source of this T cell receptor (beta chain) is a study of shared clonotypes between healthy human individuals. The assay was run at deep level. Evenly divided among several immunoSEQ plates was the genomic DNA of each subset. The authors sequenced unsorted PBMC DNA on ten immunoSEQ deep assay plates. The table came from immunoSEQ multiplex PCR; TCRdb's copy has only in-frame clones and leaves some out. Of nearly 500,000 clones listed, roughly four fifths are singletons. Unmatched junction bases numbered 3, after V lost 2 bases and J lost 7 bases. Per germline, CDR1 SNHLY and CDR2 FYNNEI. This CDR3 spans 13 amino acids.

Input material: PBMCs. The clonotype comes from a woman aged 40 to 49 in good health. Some clones in this sample may be carry-over from other donors' samples. The V gene is TRBV2, the J gene TRBJ1-2; TRBD1 agrees at 8 bases. CDR3 DNA: TGTGCCAGCAGTGAACGGACAGGGAGTGGCTACACCTTC. Translation: CASSERTGSGYTF.